The 15 T cell receptor beta chains reported below all come from one sample, sequenced in a study of CD8+CD57+ T cells in acquired aplastic anemia. Genomic DNA provided the template from which TCR beta VDJ and CDR3 profiles were obtained. Each CDR3 protein is one row after TCRdb ran MiXCR on the reads. The sample has roughly 240,000 distinct CDR3 sequences; around 45% are singletons. All sequencing subjects had displayed CD8+CD57+ cell expansion on flow cytometry. The sequenced sample was sorted CD4+, CD8+, or CD8+CD57+ T cells (not recorded which) from PBMCs. These TCRs come from a human donor with aplastic anemia.

This sequence joins TRBV20-1 and TRBJ1-2; D might be TRBD1 (6 bases). Germline V gene lookup returns CDR1 DFQATT and CDR2 SNEGSKA (reference sequence). V gave up 4 bases and J gave up 4 bases, with 13 bases separating them. This CDR3 is 13 amino acids long. CDR3 protein: CSAIAQGSYGYTF. Written as DNA, the CDR3 is TGCAGTGCTATCGCGCAGGGGAGCTATGGCTACACCTTC.

Notes on this clonotype: At one end, the junction sequence differs from germline, possibly due to a read error. V is TRBV29-1 and J is TRBJ1-1, with D perhaps TRBD1 (5 bases). The CDR3 consists of 13 residues. The germline V gene has CDR1 SQVTM and CDR2 ANQGSEA. Here the CDR3 DNA reads TGCAGCCCCCGGGACGGGAGCAACACTGAAGCTTCCTTT. Amino acid sequence: CSPRDGSNTEASF.

This rearrangement joins TRBV5-1 to TRBJ2-1; TRBD2 aligns across 9 bases. The V gene end was trimmed by 3 bases and the J gene end by 2 bases; junction bases not matched to a gene: 6. CDR1 and CDR2 (germline): SGHRS, YFSETQ. This CDR3 contains 16 residues. The CDR3 coding sequence is TGCGCCAGCAGCTCGACTAGCGGAGGAACCTACAATGAGCAGTTCTTC. This translates into CASSSTSGGTYNEQFF. The complete variable domain, with remaining parts taken from reference TRBV5-1 and TRBJ2-1, reads KAGVTQTPRYLIKTRGQQVTLSCSPISGHRSVSWYQQTPGQGLQFLFEYFSETQRNKGNFPGRFSGRQFSNSRSEMNVSTLELGDSALYLCASSSTSGGTYNEQFFGPGTRLTVL.

Concerning this clonotype itself: This may be a read error: a much more frequent sequence differs by one nucleotide. The chain is built from TRBV2 and TRBJ1-5; tentatively, D is TRBD1 (6 bases). Germline lookup yields CDR1 SNHLY and CDR2 FYNNEI. The CDR3 runs to 15 residues. CDR3 loop: CASSPTGTGSQSQHF. CDR3 bases: TGTGCCAGCAGCCCCACAGGGACCGGTAGTCAGTCCCAGCATTTT.

The rearrangement uses TRBV25-1 and TRBJ2-7; a weak D match, TRBD2 (6 bases). The germline V and J ends were trimmed by 6 bases and 1 base, with 13 bases remaining between them. The CDR3 extends over 14 amino acids. Germline CDR1 MGHDK, CDR2 SYGVNS. CDR3 DNA sequence: TGTGCCAGCAGCCCAGTGGGGGGTTCCTACGAGCAGTACTTC. Translating it yields CASSPVGGSYEQYF.

With regard to this clonotype: A clone one base away is much larger, so this may be a read error. This chain uses TRBV4-3 with TRBJ2-2; a weak D match, TRBD2 (6 bases). The CDR3 is 12 amino acids. Between the trimmed V and J ends, which lost 6 bases and 10 bases, there was a span of 12 bases. The germline gives CDR1 LGHNA, CDR2 YSLEER. Written as DNA, the CDR3 is TGCGCCAGCAGTGGAGGGGCCGAGGAGCTGTTTTTT. Encoded protein: CASSGGAEELFF.

This clonotype has a single count. The CDR3 spells CASSAGRPNEQFF. The DNA of the CDR3 is TGTGCCAGCAGCGCCGGACGGCCCAATGAGCAGTTCTTC. V is TRBV9 and J is TRBJ2-1; D gene unclear. Germline V gene data show CDR1 as SGDLS and CDR2 as YYNGEE. V gave up 3 bases and J gave up 6 bases, with 10 bases separating them. The CDR3 runs 13 residues.

The CDR3, as DNA: TGCGCCAGCAGCTCAATGACAGGACCATACAATGAGCAGTTCTTC. Protein sequence: CASSSMTGPYNEQFF. This chain links TRBV4-3 with TRBJ2-1, with a possible D match to TRBD1 (6 bases). The CDR3 loop spans 15 amino acids. CDR1 is LGHNA, CDR2 YSLEER, per germline. V was cut by 5 bases and J by 4 bases, with 15 bases left in between.

The chain couples TRBV12-3 or TRBV12-4 to TRBJ1-2; D is perhaps TRBD1 (6 bases). V dropped 1 base and J dropped 6 bases, with 15 bases sitting between them. The CDR3 covers 15 residues. CDR3 coding DNA: TGTGCCAGCAGTTTAGAGTCAGGGGCAATAGATGGCTACACCTTC. Translation gives CASSLESGAIDGYTF.

This clonotype was seen repeatedly, ten times or more. This chain joins TRBV29-1 and TRBJ1-2; possible D gene TRBD1, 5 bases. V shed 3 bases and J shed 0 bases, with 8 bases lying between them. CDR3 length: 13 amino acids. The germline V gene has CDR1 SQVTM and CDR2 ANQGSEA. The CDR3, as DNA: TGCAGCGTTGACGGGGGACCTAACTATGGCTACACCTTC. It specifies CSVDGGPNYGYTF.

This clonotype was counted a few times. CDR3 sequence reads: CATMGQGYYEQYF. CDR3 sequence (DNA): TGTGCCACCATGGGACAGGGTTACTACGAGCAGTACTTC. The chain combines TRBV10-3 with TRBJ2-7; 9 bases map to TRBD1. This CDR3 has 13 amino acids. V was pared by 10 bases and J by 3 bases, with 7 bases of the junction left unmatched. The germline CDR1 and CDR2 sequences are ENHRY and SYGVKD.

This clonotype was detected only a few times. The gene calls are TRBV4-3 and TRBJ2-2; 9 bases fit TRBD2. This CDR3 has 16 residues. Germline V CDR1 and CDR2: LGHNA, YSLEER. Trimming removed 4 bases from V and 6 bases from J; junction bases left unmatched: 9. This CDR3 reads CASSRPLAGLPGELFF. The CDR3 bases are TGCGCCAGCAGCCGGCCACTAGCGGGCCTCCCCGGGGAGCTGTTTTTT.

Points on this clonotype: One end of the junction does not line up with germline, which may come from a read error. V gene TRBV7-3 combines with J gene TRBJ2-5; 8 bases are a match to TRBD2. Germline CDR1 is SGHTA and CDR2 is FQGTGA. The CDR3 is made up of 13 amino acids. The chain's CDR3 is CASSLSGSETQCF. For the CDR3, the DNA is TGTGCCAGCAGCTTGAGCGGGAGCGAGACCCAGTGCTTC.

This clonotype was recorded many times. The chain is built from TRBV28 and TRBJ2-1; 9 nucleotides match TRBD1. The CDR3 length is 13 residues. The germline gives CDR1 MDHEN, CDR2 SYDVKM. V gave up 10 bases and J gave up 6 bases; unmatched junction bases: 7. Written as DNA, the CDR3 is TGTGCCACTTTACAGGGGGCAGGCAATGAGCAGTTCTTC. Amino acid sequence: CATLQGAGNEQFF.

V gene TRBV11-2 combines with J gene TRBJ2-1; possible D gene TRBD2, 6 bases. The CDR3 has 15 residues. Germline V gene sequence: CDR1 SGHAT, CDR2 FQNNGV. V was trimmed by 4 bases and J by 7 bases, leaving 17 bases between them. The CDR3 DNA reads TGTGCCAGCAGCTCATCATGGGGGGATTCAAATGAGCAGTTCTTC. This sequence encodes CASSSSWGDSNEQFF.